The 11 T cell receptor beta chains below come from one sample, sequenced in a study of cytomegalovirus exposure and HLA in healthy donors. Use of 60 Vbeta and 13 Jbeta primers characterized the PCR. TCRdb's table, derived via immunoSEQ multiplex PCR, lists solely in-frame clones and lacks some. The sample includes approximately 150,000 clones, around 86% of them seen just once. The source material was PBMCs. The receptors derive from a man aged 45-65 years in good health and CMV-seropositive.

This clone occurred once. CDR3 in DNA: TGCGCCAGCAGCTTGGCAAATCGGGGGGCGCGAACAGATACGCAGTATTTT. Its translation is CASSLANRGARTDTQYF. This rearrangement joins TRBV5-1 to TRBJ2-3; TRBD2 is a possible D gene (7 bases). With 0 bases removed from V and 3 bases from J, the gap between germline ends came to 17 bases. Looked up from germline, CDR1 is SGHRS and CDR2 is YFSETQ. The CDR3 consists of 17 residues.

The V gene is TRBV5-1, the J gene TRBJ1-4, with D perhaps TRBD1 (5 bases). Per germline, CDR1 SGHRS and CDR2 YFSETQ. V dropped 0 bases and J dropped 7 bases, with 13 bases sitting between them. This CDR3 has 15 residues. CDR3 protein: CASSLDGGSSEKLFF. In DNA, the CDR3 is TGCGCCAGCAGCTTGGACGGGGGGAGTAGTGAAAAACTGTTTTTT.

The chain couples TRBV28 to TRBJ2-5; 7 nucleotides line up with TRBD1. The J segment lost 4 bases and the V segment lost 4 bases, leaving 3 bases of the junction unmatched. The CDR3 extends over 13 amino acids. Germline V gives CDR1 MDHEN, CDR2 SYDVKM. CDR3 residues: CASSSRGLETQYF. The CDR3 bases are TGTGCCAGCAGTTCCAGGGGGTTAGAGACCCAGTACTTC. Variable domain in full (rest from reference TRBV28 and TRBJ2-5): DVKVTQSSRYLVKRTGEKVFLECVQDMDHENMFWYRQDPGLGLRLIYFSYDVKMKEKGDIPEGYSVSREKKERFSLILESASTNQTSMYLCASSSRGLETQYFGPGTRLLVL.

The chain couples TRBV18 to TRBJ2-2; D perhaps matches TRBD1 (6 bases). The CDR3 sequence is 15 residues long. Germline assignment: CDR1 KGHSH and CDR2 LQKENI. V lost 4 bases to trimming and J lost 3 bases, with 12 bases between them. In DNA form, the CDR3 reads TGTGCCAGCTCACGCGGCGCAGGGGACACCGGGGAGCTGTTTTTT. Protein sequence: CASSRGAGDTGELFF.

The genes are TRBV5-5 and TRBJ1-6; a possible D gene is TRBD1 (5 bases). V lost 2 bases and J 11 bases, leaving 14 bases between the germline ends. Per the germline V gene, CDR1 is SGHKS and CDR2 is YYEKEE (reference sequence). The CDR3 length is 14 residues. CDR3 DNA: TGTGCCAGCAGCTTACAGGTATCCACCCCACCCCTCCACTTT. It is translated as CASSLQVSTPPLHF.

This clone was counted a single time. The J gene is TRBJ2-5, the V gene TRBV7-7, with TRBD2 matching 12 bases. There are 16 residues in the CDR3. CDR1 SSHAT and CDR2 FNYEAQ come from the germline V gene (reference sequence). Trimming removed 2 bases from V and 7 bases from J; junction bases left unmatched: 8. CDR3 sequence: CASSLSPSGGAGTQYF. The CDR3 DNA is TGTGCCAGCAGCTTAAGTCCTAGCGGGGGGGCCGGGACCCAGTACTTC. The whole variable domain, filled in from reference TRBV7-7 and TRBJ2-5, reads GAGVSQSPRYKVTKRGQDVTLRCDPISSHATLYWYQQALGQGPEFLTYFNYEAQPDKSGLPSDRFSAERPEGSISTLTIQRTEQRDSAMYRCASSLSPSGGAGTQYFGPGTRLLVL.

The chain couples TRBV11-2 to TRBJ2-7; possibly TRBD1 for D (6 bases). Trimming removed 4 bases at V and 4 bases at J, with 14 bases between. The length of the CDR3 is 14 residues. CDR1 is SGHAT and CDR2 is FQNNGV in the germline V gene. CDR3 DNA sequence: TGTGCCAGCAGCTCCAACAGGGCAGCGTACGAGCAGTACTTC. Protein: CASSSNRAAYEQYF.

The V gene is TRBV29-1, the J gene TRBJ2-3; no reliable D call. This CDR3 contains 15 residues. CDR1 SQVTM and CDR2 ANQGSEA come from the germline V gene. V dropped 7 bases and J dropped 0 bases, with 17 bases sitting between them. CDR3 amino acids: CSGANKRLSTDTQYF. The CDR3 bases are TGCAGCGGTGCAAACAAGCGCCTAAGCACAGATACGCAGTATTTT.

The rearrangement joins TRBV9 to TRBJ1-3; tentatively, D is TRBD1 (6 bases). Germline lookup yields CDR1 SGDLS and CDR2 YYNGEE. Deletions cut 4 bases from V and 4 bases from J, with 9 bases between. This CDR3 is 13 amino acids long. The CDR3 sequence is CASSTDRGNTIYF. DNA of the CDR3: TGTGCCAGCAGCACAGACAGGGGAAACACCATATATTTT.

J is TRBJ1-2 and V is TRBV6-5; the match to TRBD1 covers 7 bases. CDR3 size: 15 residues. Trimming at V came to 6 bases and at J to 2 bases, leaving 9 bases not matched to a gene. In germline, CDR1 is MNHEY, CDR2 SVGAGI. CDR3 sequence: CASSPTGLPNYGYTF. CDR3 nucleotide sequence: TGTGCCAGCAGCCCGACAGGGCTTCCCAACTATGGCTACACCTTC.

This chain links TRBV6-6 with TRBJ2-5; tentatively, D is TRBD2 (5 bases). V gave up 0 bases and J gave up 4 bases, with 6 bases separating them. The V gene's germline CDR1 is MNHNY and CDR2 SVGAGI (reference sequence). This CDR3 has 13 amino acids. The CDR3 sequence is CASSYSGVETQYF. Written as DNA, the CDR3 is TGTGCCAGCAGTTACTCGGGAGTAGAGACCCAGTACTTC.